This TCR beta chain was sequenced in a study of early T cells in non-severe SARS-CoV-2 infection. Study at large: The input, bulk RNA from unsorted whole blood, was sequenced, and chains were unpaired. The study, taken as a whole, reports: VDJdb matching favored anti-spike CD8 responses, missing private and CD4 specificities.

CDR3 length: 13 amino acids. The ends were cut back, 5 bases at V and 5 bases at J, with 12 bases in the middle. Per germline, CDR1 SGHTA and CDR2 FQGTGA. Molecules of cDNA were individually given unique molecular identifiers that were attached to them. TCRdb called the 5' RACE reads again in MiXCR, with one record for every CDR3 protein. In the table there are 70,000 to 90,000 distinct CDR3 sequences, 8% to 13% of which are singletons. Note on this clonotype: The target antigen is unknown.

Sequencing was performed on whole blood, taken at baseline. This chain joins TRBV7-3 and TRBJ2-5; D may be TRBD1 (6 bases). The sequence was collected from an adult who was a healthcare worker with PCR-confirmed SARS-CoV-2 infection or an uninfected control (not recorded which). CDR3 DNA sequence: TGTGCCAGCAGCCTTGACAGGAGGGAGACCCAGTACTTC. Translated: CASSLDRRETQYF.